This T cell receptor (beta chain) was profiled in a study of cytomegalovirus exposure and HLA in healthy donors. The study, taken as a whole, reports: Cytomegalovirus-associated status was assigned to about 160 TCR beta chains.

The PCR ran on 60 Vbeta and 13 Jbeta primers. The table came from immunoSEQ multiplex PCR; TCRdb's copy has only in-frame clones and leaves some out. Of about 160,000 clones listed, approximately 80% are singletons. Turning to this clone: Its matching antigen is unknown.

V dropped 6 bases and J dropped 4 bases, with 30 bases sitting between them. Germline CDR1 and CDR2: MDHEN and SYDVKM. The CDR3 runs 19 residues. The sequenced sample was PBMCs. This sequence was found in a male donor in good health and CMV-seropositive. The chain employs TRBV28 and TRBJ1-2; TRBD1 is a possible D gene (5 bases). CDR3 coding DNA: TGTGCCAGCAGGGGGGGGTTAGGGCAACAAGGCGAATTAGCCTATGGCTACACCTTC. This encodes CASRGGLGQQGELAYGYTF.